Each of the 15 T cell receptor beta chains below was sequenced from the same sample in a study of PD-1 blockade in classical Hodgkin lymphoma. Time point given: cycle 4 day 1 (C4D1), after 5 to 7 weeks of nivolumab. Brentuximab vedotin exposure varied, and every patient relapsed after autologous stem cell transplantation. Libraries were prepared by immunoSEQ multiplex PCR; TCRdb keeps only in-frame clonotypes and omits some of them. Found here are about 90,000 clones, less than 95% of them singletons; the top ten hold 2.5% to 3.5%. The sample in question was peripheral blood mononuclear cells (PBMCs), obtained before the fourth cycle of nivolumab. These receptors all stem from a human donor with classical Hodgkin lymphoma.

The CDR3 loop is CASSLGGGYTF. For the CDR3, the DNA is TGTGCCAGCAGTTTGGGAGGCGGCTACACCTTC. The V call is TRBV28, the J call TRBJ1-2; D gene unclear. Trimming shortened V by 3 bases and J by 8 bases, and 7 bases separated the two germline ends. Germline V gene data show CDR1 as MDHEN and CDR2 as SYDVKM. This CDR3 contains 11 residues.

The rearrangement joins TRBV6-5 to TRBJ2-3, with 9 bases aligning to TRBD1. The V segment lost 8 bases and the J segment 4 bases; nucleotides outside the gene matches: 4. The germline V gene encodes CDR1 MNHEY and CDR2 SVGAGI. The CDR3 extends over 13 amino acids. The CDR3 protein is CASGWTGADTQYF. CDR3 DNA sequence: TGTGCCAGCGGCTGGACAGGGGCAGATACGCAGTATTTT.

The gene calls are TRBV18 and TRBJ1-1; 7 bases match TRBD1. CDR3 size: 15 residues. Unmatched junction bases numbered 2, after V lost 1 base and J lost 0 bases. Looked up from germline, CDR1 is KGHSH and CDR2 is LQKENI. CDR3 residues: CASSPLQGVNTEAFF. The CDR3 coding sequence is TGTGCCAGCTCACCACTGCAGGGGGTGAACACTGAAGCTTTCTTT.

A few counts support this clone. The rearrangement uses TRBV30 and TRBJ1-1; no clear D. The CDR3 sequence is 12 residues long. Germline values: CDR1 GTSNPN, CDR2 SVGIG (reference sequence). V dropped 0 bases and J dropped 2 bases, with 4 bases sitting between them. CDR3 residues: CAWSVHNTEAFF. In DNA, the CDR3 is TGTGCCTGGAGTGTACACAACACTGAAGCTTTCTTT.

This clone was detected only once. The genes are TRBV5-5 and TRBJ1-4; D ambiguous. Trimming left V 4 bases short and J 0 bases short, with 13 bases between. There are 16 residues in the CDR3. The germline V gene has CDR1 SGHKS and CDR2 YYEKEE (reference sequence). The CDR3 coding sequence is TGTGCCAGCAGCCCGCGTTCCGGAGCAACTAATGAAAAACTGTTTTTT. Translated, it gives CASSPRSGATNEKLFF.

This sequence joins TRBV27 and TRBJ1-4; no firm D call. Per the germline V gene, CDR1 is MNHEY and CDR2 is SMNVEV (reference sequence). Between the trimmed V and J ends, which lost 1 base and 0 bases, there was a span of 6 bases. The CDR3 runs to 15 residues. The CDR3 here is CASSLLAATNEKLFF. DNA of the CDR3: TGTGCCAGCAGTTTATTGGCTGCAACTAATGAAAAACTGTTTTTT.

The rearrangement uses TRBV6-5 and TRBJ1-4; D might be TRBD1 (5 bases). The ends were cut back, 7 bases at V and 7 bases at J, with 16 bases in the middle. The CDR3 has 14 amino acids. CDR1 is MNHEY, CDR2 SVGAGI, per germline. CDR3 bases: TGTGCCAGCAATACGGGGGGATTAAGTGAAAAACTGTTTTTT. Its protein is CASNTGGLSEKLFF.

V gene TRBV21-1 combines with J gene TRBJ2-7. TRBV21-1 is annotated as a pseudogene. This CDR3 has 18 residues. The CDR3 region has the DNA TGTGCCAGCAGCTCACTCGGACCTAGTATACACCTCTCCTACGAGCAGTACTTC. Protein product: CASSSLGPSIHLSYEQYF.

The rearrangement uses TRBV7-9 and TRBJ2-7, with D possibly being TRBD2 (6 bases). Trimming removed 3 bases from V and 9 bases from J, with 12 bases in between. The CDR3 covers 12 residues. Germline V gene lookup returns CDR1 SEHNR and CDR2 FQNEAQ (reference sequence). CDR3 residues: CASSFLREGQYF. The CDR3, as DNA: TGTGCCAGCAGCTTTTTGCGGGAAGGGCAGTACTTC.

The V gene is TRBV11-2, the J gene TRBJ2-1; 10 nucleotides line up with TRBD2. The CDR3 is made up of 19 amino acids. After removal of 5 bases from V and 1 base from J, the junction contained 14 bases not matched to a gene. Germline CDR1 and CDR2: SGHAT and FQNNGV. In nucleotides, the CDR3 is TGTGCCAGCAGCGGGCGAAGGACTAGCGGATCCTTATCCTACAATGAGCAGTTCTTC. It yields the protein CASSGRRTSGSLSYNEQFF.

The chain links TRBV28 to TRBJ2-1; tentatively, D is TRBD2 (7 bases). This CDR3 spans 15 amino acids. Trimming pared 3 bases from V and 0 bases from J, leaving 9 bases between. Germline V gene data show CDR1 as MDHEN and CDR2 as SYDVKM. This CDR3 reads CASSFAGASYNEQFF. CDR3 DNA sequence: TGTGCCAGCAGTTTTGCGGGGGCCTCCTACAATGAGCAGTTCTTC. Using reference TRBV28 and TRBJ2-1 for the parts outside the CDR3, the full variable domain is DVKVTQSSRYLVKRTGEKVFLECVQDMDHENMFWYRQDPGLGLRLIYFSYDVKMKEKGDIPEGYSVSREKKERFSLILESASTNQTSMYLCASSFAGASYNEQFFGPGTRLTVL.

The J gene is TRBJ1-2, the V gene TRBV28; perhaps TRBD1 as D (6 bases). Trimming stripped 4 bases from V and 1 base from J, with 19 bases between. The CDR3 loop spans 17 amino acids. Germline CDR1 MDHEN, CDR2 SYDVKM. CDR3 sequence (DNA): TGTGCCAGCAGTTACCCGACAGGAGGGGTTTTTAACTATGGCTACACCTTC. It translates to CASSYPTGGVFNYGYTF.

This clone was counted between two and nine times. The chain links TRBV5-1 to TRBJ1-1; no clear D. CDR3 length: 13 residues. CDR1 SGHRS and CDR2 YFSETQ come from the germline V gene. The V and J ends lost 1 base and 1 base respectively, with 5 bases between them. DNA of the CDR3: TGCGCCAGCAGCTTGATGGAGAACACTGAAGCTTTCTTT. Translating gives CASSLMENTEAFF.

J is TRBJ2-3 and V is TRBV15; TRBD2 matches 8 bases. With V trimmed by 6 bases and J by 2 bases, 13 bases remained unmatched. Germline-derived CDR1 and CDR2 are LNHNV and YYDKDF (reference sequence). This CDR3 spans 17 amino acids. As DNA, the CDR3 is TGTGCCACCAGTTGGACTAGCCCTATGATAGACACAGATACGCAGTATTTT. Translating gives CATSWTSPMIDTDTQYF.

The gene calls are TRBV4-2 and TRBJ1-2, with TRBD1 matching 7 bases. V shed 1 base, J shed 2 bases, and the junction held 4 bases outside the gene matches. CDR3 length: 15 amino acids. CDR1 and CDR2 (germline): LGHNA, YNFKEQ. CDR3 DNA: TGTGCCAGCAGCCAAGGTACACAGGGGAACTATGGCTACACCTTC. It encodes CASSQGTQGNYGYTF.